These 28 T cell receptor beta chains originate from one sample sequenced in a study of T cell repertoires and HLA-DP antigens. TCRdb's copy holds only in-frame clones and misses some; the assay was immunoSEQ multiplex PCR. Among 75,000 to 90,000 clones listed, roughly nine tenths were seen once. These receptors are not linked to any known antigen. The specimen was CD4+ T cells from PBMCs. The receptor set was obtained from a man aged 50 to 59 in good health and CMV-seronegative.

This chain connects TRBV28 to TRBJ2-3, with a possible D match to TRBD1 (6 bases). CDR3 length equals 16 residues. The V end lost 3 bases, the J end lost 6 bases, and 19 bases lay between the germline ends. The germline V gene has CDR1 MDHEN and CDR2 SYDVKM. CDR3 coding DNA: TGTGCCAGCAGTTTCCAGGGGCCCTTCACCTCGGATACGCAGTATTTT. This encodes CASSFQGPFTSDTQYF. Variable domain in full (rest from reference TRBV28 and TRBJ2-3): DVKVTQSSRYLVKRTGEKVFLECVQDMDHENMFWYRQDPGLGLRLIYFSYDVKMKEKGDIPEGYSVSREKKERFSLILESASTNQTSMYLCASSFQGPFTSDTQYFGPGTRLTVL.

With respect to this clone: The sample contains more than one DNA sequence encoding this CDR3. The chain carries TRBV18 and TRBJ2-2; unclear D gene. Germline lookup yields CDR1 KGHSH and CDR2 LQKENI. The CDR3 contains 14 residues. Trimming left V 2 bases short and J 1 base short, with 5 bases between. This CDR3 is CASSPRQNTGELFF. The CDR3 region has the DNA TGTGCCAGCTCACCAAGGCAGAACACCGGGGAGCTGTTTTTT.

This rearrangement joins TRBV7-2 to TRBJ2-5, with no clear D. There are 15 residues in the CDR3. Germline assignment: CDR1 SGHTA and CDR2 FQGNSA. V was pared by 0 bases and J by 3 bases, with 11 bases between. The CDR3 is CASSLAGRFKETQYF. The CDR3 bases are TGTGCCAGCAGCTTAGCAGGCAGATTCAAAGAGACCCAGTACTTC.

This chain uses TRBV11-3 with TRBJ2-1, with D perhaps TRBD2 (6 bases). The germline V gene has CDR1 SGHNT and CDR2 YENEEA. The V end lost 5 bases, the J end lost 6 bases, and 14 bases lay between the germline ends. The CDR3 extends over 14 amino acids. The CDR3 nucleotides are TGTGCCAGCAGCAAACGGGGGACGGGCAATGAGCAGTTCTTC. Translated, it gives CASSKRGTGNEQFF. Full variable domain (remainder filled in from reference TRBV11-3 and TRBJ2-1): EAGVVQSPRYKIIEKKQPVAFWCNPISGHNTLYWYLQNLGQGPELLIRYENEEAVDDSQLPKDRFSAERLKGVDSTLKIQPAELGDSAVYLCASSKRGTGNEQFFGPGTRLTVL.

The chain employs TRBV5-1 and TRBJ2-2; a weak D match, TRBD2 (5 bases). This CDR3 contains 14 residues. The germline CDR1 and CDR2 sequences are SGHRS and YFSETQ. The ends were cut back, 7 bases at V and 0 bases at J, with 10 bases in the middle. The CDR3: CASGRRANTGELFF. CDR3 nucleotide sequence: TGCGCCAGCGGTCGGCGGGCGAACACCGGGGAGCTGTTTTTT.

This CDR3 is CASSLEGSKNIQYF. CDR3 bases: TGTGCCAGCAGCTTAGAGGGGTCCAAAAACATTCAGTACTTC. The chain employs TRBV7-2 and TRBJ2-4, with D perhaps TRBD1 (5 bases). Trimming took 1 base from V and 2 from J, leaving 6 bases between them. In germline, CDR1 is SGHTA, CDR2 FQGNSA. The CDR3 consists of 14 residues. Complete variable domain (other parts from reference TRBV7-2 and TRBJ2-4): GAGVSQSPSNKVTEKGKDVELRCDPISGHTALYWYRQSLGQGLEFLIYFQGNSAPDKSGLPSDRFSAERTGGSVSTLTIQRTQQEDSAVYLCASSLEGSKNIQYFGAGTRLSVL.

V and J are TRBV6-5 and TRBJ2-7; D is unresolved. CDR1 is MNHEY, CDR2 SVGAGI, per germline. This CDR3 has 16 residues. V lost 0 bases to trimming and J lost 3 bases, with 15 bases between them. The CDR3 sequence is CASSYSYPGPGYEQYF. The CDR3 DNA reads TGTGCCAGCAGTTACTCATACCCCGGGCCGGGCTACGAGCAGTACTTC.

A note on this clone: The same CDR3 can be traced to other DNA sequences in this sample. The chain has TRBV19 and TRBJ1-1; D remains ambiguous. CDR1 LNHDA and CDR2 SQIVND come from the germline V gene (reference sequence). V was shortened by 3 bases and J by 0 bases, with 2 bases between the two germline ends. The CDR3 is 12 residues long. CDR3 amino acids: CASSILNTEAFF. Written as DNA, the CDR3 is TGTGCCAGTAGTATTTTGAACACTGAAGCTTTCTTT.

Of note for this clone: The junction departs from the called germline gene at one end, perhaps through a read error. Within the sample, other DNA sequences also encode this same CDR3. The CDR3 spells CASSPQRSGANVLTF. Here the CDR3 DNA reads TGCGCCAGCAGTCCTCAGCGCTCTGGGGCCAACGTTCTGACTTTC. This chain joins TRBV5-1 and TRBJ2-6, with a possible D match to TRBD1 (5 bases). The CDR3 covers 15 residues. In germline, CDR1 is SGHRS, CDR2 YFSETQ.

This rearrangement joins TRBV6-5 to TRBJ1-1; possible D gene TRBD1, 6 bases. The CDR3 covers 15 residues. Trimming left V 2 bases short and J 5 bases short, with 15 bases between. Germline V gene sequence: CDR1 MNHEY, CDR2 SVGAGI. CDR3 sequence reads: CASSYGGGGGTEAFF. CDR3 bases: TGTGCCAGCAGTTACGGCGGGGGAGGGGGAACTGAAGCTTTCTTT.

The V call is TRBV30, the J call TRBJ1-3, with a tentative D call TRBD1 (6 bases). Germline lookup yields CDR1 GTSNPN and CDR2 SVGIG (reference sequence). The CDR3 is 14 residues long. V lost 2 bases and J lost 1, with 9 bases in between. CDR3 residues: CAWSRGASGNTIYF. Written as DNA, the CDR3 is TGTGCCTGGAGTAGGGGGGCGTCTGGAAACACCATATATTTT.

The chain combines TRBV13 with TRBJ1-1, with D possibly TRBD1 on 5 matching bases. Per germline, CDR1 PRHDT and CDR2 FYEKMQ (reference sequence). V lost 5 bases, J lost 1 base, and 17 bases lay in between. The CDR3 sequence is 16 residues long. CDR3 protein: CASSPSPKGRNTEAFF. Written as DNA, the CDR3 is TGTGCCAGCAGCCCCTCCCCAAAGGGGCGGAACACTGAAGCTTTCTTT. Full variable domain (remainder filled in from reference TRBV13 and TRBJ1-1): AAGVIQSPRHLIKEKRETATLKCYPIPRHDTVYWYQQGPGQDPQFLISFYEKMQSDKGSIPDRFSAQQFSDYHSELNMSSLELGDSALYFCASSPSPKGRNTEAFFGQGTRLTVV.

The chain uses TRBV28 and TRBJ1-1, with TRBD1 matching over 8 bases. V lost 2 bases to trimming and J lost 3 bases; unmatched junction nucleotides: 8. CDR1 is MDHEN and CDR2 is SYDVKM in the germline V gene. The CDR3 runs to 16 residues. CDR3 in amino acids: CASSLAGQGTDTEAFF. The CDR3 DNA sequence: TGTGCCAGCAGTTTAGCTGGACAGGGTACGGACACTGAAGCTTTCTTT.

The chain carries TRBV14 and TRBJ2-7; 7 nucleotides agree with TRBD2. The CDR3 spans 15 residues. From germline, CDR1 is SGHDN and CDR2 FVKESK. V shed 7 bases, J shed 4 bases, and the junction held 13 bases outside the gene matches. The CDR3 is CASKTQSGIYYEQYF. CDR3 DNA sequence: TGTGCCAGCAAGACCCAAAGCGGGATATATTACGAGCAGTACTTC. The full variable domain, rest sourced from reference TRBV14 and TRBJ2-7, is EAGVTQFPSHSVIEKGQTVTLRCDPISGHDNLYWYRRVMGKEIKFLLHFVKESKQDESGMPNNRFLAERTGGTYSTLKVQPAELEDSGVYFCASKTQSGIYYEQYFGPGTRLTVT.

The J gene is TRBJ1-6, the V gene TRBV18; weak D call: TRBD1 (5 bases). This CDR3 spans 14 amino acids. Germline CDR1 is KGHSH and CDR2 is LQKENI. V was trimmed by 5 bases and J by 9 bases, leaving 14 bases between them. CDR3 in DNA: TGTGCCAGCTCAGCCTCAGGGTCATTTTCACCCCTCCACTTT. Translating gives CASSASGSFSPLHF.

CDR3 loop: CAWNGGHSYEQYF. The CDR3 region has the DNA TGTGCCTGGAACGGCGGGCACTCCTACGAGCAGTACTTC. The chain combines TRBV30 with TRBJ2-7, with a possible D match to TRBD2 (5 bases). The V end was cut by 4 bases, the J end by 0 bases, with 10 bases between. From germline, CDR1 is GTSNPN and CDR2 SVGIG (reference sequence). The CDR3 extends over 13 amino acids.

This clone was counted only a few times. The J gene is TRBJ2-3, the V gene TRBV6-4; the match to TRBD2 covers 10 bases. Germline V gene lookup returns CDR1 MRHNA and CDR2 SNTAGT. This CDR3 contains 15 residues. With V trimmed by 4 bases and J by 0 bases, 1 base remained unmatched. CDR3 amino acids: CASSVTSGSTDTQYF. In DNA, the CDR3 is TGTGCCAGCAGTGTGACTAGCGGGAGCACAGATACGCAGTATTTT.

The V call is TRBV27, the J call TRBJ2-2; D remains unclear. Trimming took 5 bases from V and 7 from J, leaving 8 bases between them. The germline gives CDR1 MNHEY, CDR2 SMNVEV (reference sequence). This CDR3 comprises 12 residues. The CDR3 loop is CASSQKHGELFF. For the CDR3, the DNA is TGTGCCAGCAGTCAGAAGCACGGGGAGCTGTTTTTT.

The J gene is TRBJ1-1, the V gene TRBV6-5; D is ambiguous. V lost 3 bases and J 2 bases, leaving 10 bases between the germline ends. The CDR3 is 14 amino acids. Germline CDR1 MNHEY, CDR2 SVGAGI. The CDR3 spells CASSYVVGNTEAFF. The CDR3 nucleotides read TGTGCCAGCAGTTATGTGGTTGGAAACACTGAAGCTTTCTTT.

This clone was detected once. The chain recombines TRBV23-1 with TRBJ2-7, with D possibly matching TRBD1 (5 bases). TRBV23-1 is given ORF status, its function remaining uncertain. This CDR3 region has 15 residues. V lost 2 bases, J lost 3 bases, and 14 bases lay in between. CDR3 region: CASSQKRDSSYEQYF. The CDR3 bases are TGCGCCAGCAGTCAAAAGCGAGACAGCAGCTACGAGCAGTACTTC.

This chain links TRBV18 with TRBJ1-5; D gene uncertain. The germline V gene has CDR1 KGHSH and CDR2 LQKENI. Trimming left V 1 base short and J 4 bases short, with 8 bases between. This CDR3 spans 14 amino acids. The CDR3 DNA follows: TGTGCCAGCTCACCACTGGATTCTAATCAGCCCCAGCATTTT. Translation gives CASSPLDSNQPQHF.

This clone occurred a few times. This rearrangement joins TRBV6-5 to TRBJ2-1; no reliable D call. The ends were cut back, 4 bases at V and 2 bases at J, with 15 bases in the middle. Germline assignment: CDR1 MNHEY and CDR2 SVGAGI. This CDR3 is built from 16 residues. The CDR3 region has the DNA TGTGCCAGCAGTTCGATAGGAGCGCAGGCCTACAATGAGCAGTTCTTC. Protein product: CASSSIGAQAYNEQFF.

The chain recombines TRBV18 with TRBJ1-1; D is undetermined. Looked up from germline, CDR1 is KGHSH and CDR2 is LQKENI. This CDR3 is 12 amino acids long. Trimming left V 2 bases short and J 6 bases short, with 7 bases between. As DNA, the CDR3 is TGTGCCAGCTCACCAGATCTGGCTGAAGCTTTCTTT. Amino acids: CASSPDLAEAFF. Combining the CDR3 with reference TRBV18 and TRBJ1-1 gives the whole variable domain NAGVMQNPRHLVRRRGQEARLRCSPMKGHSHVYWYRQLPEEGLKFMVYLQKENIIDESGMPKERFSAEFPKEGPSILRIQQVVRGDSAAYFCASSPDLAEAFFGQGTRLTVV.

The V gene is TRBV7-2, the J gene TRBJ2-1; possibly TRBD2 for D (6 bases). The germline gives CDR1 SGHTA, CDR2 FQGNSA. This CDR3 has 14 residues. Trimming removed 1 base from V and 7 bases from J, with 11 bases in between. The CDR3 reads CASSLERELNEQFF. The CDR3 DNA reads TGTGCCAGCAGCTTAGAACGGGAGTTGAATGAGCAGTTCTTC. Supplemented by reference TRBV7-2 and TRBJ2-1, the full variable domain reads GAGVSQSPSNKVTEKGKDVELRCDPISGHTALYWYRQSLGQGLEFLIYFQGNSAPDKSGLPSDRFSAERTGGSVSTLTIQRTQQEDSAVYLCASSLERELNEQFFGPGTRLTVL.

The gene calls are TRBV5-1 and TRBJ2-5; TRBD1 matches at 8 bases. Germline values: CDR1 SGHRS, CDR2 YFSETQ. The CDR3 spans 14 residues. V lost 2 bases, J lost 6 bases, and 6 bases stayed unmatched. This CDR3 is CASSFQGASKTQYF. The CDR3 DNA is TGCGCCAGCAGCTTTCAGGGGGCTTCGAAGACCCAGTACTTC. The full variable domain, completed using reference TRBV5-1 and TRBJ2-5, is KAGVTQTPRYLIKTRGQQVTLSCSPISGHRSVSWYQQTPGQGLQFLFEYFSETQRNKGNFPGRFSGRQFSNSRSEMNVSTLELGDSALYLCASSFQGASKTQYFGPGTRLLVL.

The V call is TRBV7-9, the J call TRBJ1-1; unclear D gene. The CDR3 has 11 residues. With 7 bases removed from V and 8 bases from J, the gap between germline ends came to 11 bases. Germline V CDR1 and CDR2: SEHNR, FQNEAQ (reference sequence). Written as DNA, the CDR3 is TGTGCCAGCACCGACTTAGGGGAAGCTTTCTTT. Translation gives CASTDLGEAFF.

V usage is TRBV5-4 and J usage is TRBJ2-2; D is ambiguous. V lost 1 base and J 6 bases, leaving 7 bases between the germline ends. This CDR3 contains 13 residues. Germline CDR1 is SGHNT and CDR2 is YYREEE (reference sequence). The DNA for the CDR3 is TGTGCCAGCAGCTTGTGGGGTTCCGGGGAGCTGTTTTTT. Protein product: CASSLWGSGELFF.

The genes are TRBV10-3 and TRBJ2-3; 16 bases map to TRBD2. The CDR3 sequence is 19 residues long. In germline, CDR1 is ENHRY, CDR2 SYGVKD. The trim removed 2 bases at V and 0 bases at J, leaving 5 bases unmatched. In DNA, the CDR3 is TGTGCCATCAGTGAGGTAGGGACTAGCGGGGGGGCTAGCACAGATACGCAGTATTTT. Encoded protein: CAISEVGTSGGASTDTQYF.